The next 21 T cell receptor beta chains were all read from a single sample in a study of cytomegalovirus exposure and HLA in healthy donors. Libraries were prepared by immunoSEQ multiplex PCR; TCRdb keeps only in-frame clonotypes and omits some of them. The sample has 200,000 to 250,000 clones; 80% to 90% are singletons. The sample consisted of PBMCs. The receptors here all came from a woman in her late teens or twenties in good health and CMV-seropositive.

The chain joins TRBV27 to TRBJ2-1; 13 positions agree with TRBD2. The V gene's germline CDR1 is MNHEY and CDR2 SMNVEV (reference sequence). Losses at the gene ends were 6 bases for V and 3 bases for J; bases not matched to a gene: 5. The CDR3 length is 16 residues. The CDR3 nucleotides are TGTGCCAGCAGCCCCGGGACTAGCGGGAACTACAATGAGCAGTTCTTC. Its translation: CASSPGTSGNYNEQFF.

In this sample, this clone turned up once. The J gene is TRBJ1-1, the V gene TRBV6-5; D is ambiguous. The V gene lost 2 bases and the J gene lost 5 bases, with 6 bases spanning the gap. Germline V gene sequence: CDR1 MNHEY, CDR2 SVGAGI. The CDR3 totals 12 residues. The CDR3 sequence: CASSYGQTEAFF. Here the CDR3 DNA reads TGTGCCAGCAGTTACGGGCAGACTGAAGCTTTCTTT.

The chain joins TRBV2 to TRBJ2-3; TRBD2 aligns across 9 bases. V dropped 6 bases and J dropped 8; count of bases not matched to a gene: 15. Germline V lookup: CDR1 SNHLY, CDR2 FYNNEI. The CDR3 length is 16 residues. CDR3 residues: CASRKTSGGAPGTQYF. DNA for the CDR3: TGTGCCAGCAGAAAGACTAGCGGAGGGGCCCCCGGTACGCAGTATTTT.

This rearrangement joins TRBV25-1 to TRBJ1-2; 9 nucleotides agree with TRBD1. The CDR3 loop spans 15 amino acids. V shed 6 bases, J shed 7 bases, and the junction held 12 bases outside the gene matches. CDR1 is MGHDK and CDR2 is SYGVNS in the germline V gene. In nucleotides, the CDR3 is TGTGCCAGCAGACCCAGGGACAGGGTTTTGGTTGGCTACACCTTC. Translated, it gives CASRPRDRVLVGYTF.

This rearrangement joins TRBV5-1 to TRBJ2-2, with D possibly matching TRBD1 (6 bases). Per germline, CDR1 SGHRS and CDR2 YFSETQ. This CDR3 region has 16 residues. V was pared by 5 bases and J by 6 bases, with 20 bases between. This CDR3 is CASRQGSRVFAGELFF. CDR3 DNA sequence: TGCGCCAGCAGACAGGGATCCAGAGTTTTCGCCGGGGAGCTGTTTTTT.

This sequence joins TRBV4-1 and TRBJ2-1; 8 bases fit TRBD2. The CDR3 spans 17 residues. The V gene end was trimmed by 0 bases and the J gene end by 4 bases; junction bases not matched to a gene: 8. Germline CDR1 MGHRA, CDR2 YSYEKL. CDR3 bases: TGCGCCAGCAGCCAAGACCGAGCGGGAGTATATTACAATGAGCAGTTCTTC. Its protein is CASSQDRAGVYYNEQFF.

In DNA, the CDR3 is TGTGCCAGCAGGACAGGGGGCTCCGGGGAGCTGTTTTTT. Translated: CASRTGGSGELFF. V usage is TRBV7-9 and J usage is TRBJ2-2, with 10 nucleotides matching TRBD1. Germline lookup yields CDR1 SEHNR and CDR2 FQNEAQ (reference sequence). CDR3 size: 13 residues. V shed 6 bases, J shed 6 bases, and the junction held 1 base outside the gene matches.

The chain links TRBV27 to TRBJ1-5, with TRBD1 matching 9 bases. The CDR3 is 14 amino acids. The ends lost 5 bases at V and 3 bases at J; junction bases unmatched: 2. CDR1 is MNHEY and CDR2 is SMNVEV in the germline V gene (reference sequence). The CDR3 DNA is TGTGCCAGCAGTGACAGGGGGGCCAATCAGCCCCAGCATTTT. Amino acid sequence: CASSDRGANQPQHF.

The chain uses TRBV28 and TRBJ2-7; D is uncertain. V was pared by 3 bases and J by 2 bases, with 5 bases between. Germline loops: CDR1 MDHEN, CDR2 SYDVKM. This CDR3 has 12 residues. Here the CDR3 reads CASSFLAYEQYF. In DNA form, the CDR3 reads TGTGCCAGCAGTTTTCTAGCCTACGAGCAGTACTTC. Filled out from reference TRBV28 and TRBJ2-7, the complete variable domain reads DVKVTQSSRYLVKRTGEKVFLECVQDMDHENMFWYRQDPGLGLRLIYFSYDVKMKEKGDIPEGYSVSREKKERFSLILESASTNQTSMYLCASSFLAYEQYFGPGTRLTVT.

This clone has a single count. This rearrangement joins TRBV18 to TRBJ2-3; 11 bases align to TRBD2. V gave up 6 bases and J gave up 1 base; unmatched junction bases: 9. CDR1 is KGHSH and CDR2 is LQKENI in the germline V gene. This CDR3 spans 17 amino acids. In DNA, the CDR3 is TGTGCCAGCTCCGGTCGCCTAGCGGGAGGTCGCACAGATACGCAGTATTTT. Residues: CASSGRLAGGRTDTQYF.

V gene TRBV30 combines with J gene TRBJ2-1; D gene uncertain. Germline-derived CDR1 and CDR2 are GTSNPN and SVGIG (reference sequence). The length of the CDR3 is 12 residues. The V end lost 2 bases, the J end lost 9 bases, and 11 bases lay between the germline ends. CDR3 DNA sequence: TGTGCCTGGAGTCTGCAGATTGGTGAGCAGTTCTTC. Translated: CAWSLQIGEQFF.

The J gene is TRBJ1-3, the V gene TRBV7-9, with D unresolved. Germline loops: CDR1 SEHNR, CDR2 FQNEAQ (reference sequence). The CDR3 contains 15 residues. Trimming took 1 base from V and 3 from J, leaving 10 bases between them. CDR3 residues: CASSLGSVGGNTIYF. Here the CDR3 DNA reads TGTGCCAGCAGCTTAGGATCGGTCGGTGGAAACACCATATATTTT.

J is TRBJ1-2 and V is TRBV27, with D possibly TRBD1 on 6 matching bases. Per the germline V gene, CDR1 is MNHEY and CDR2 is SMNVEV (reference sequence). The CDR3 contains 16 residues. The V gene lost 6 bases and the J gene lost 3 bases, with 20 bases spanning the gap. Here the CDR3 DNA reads TGTGCCAGCAGCCCGGCAGCTGGGGGGGGGCACTATGGCTACACCTTC. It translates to CASSPAAGGGHYGYTF.

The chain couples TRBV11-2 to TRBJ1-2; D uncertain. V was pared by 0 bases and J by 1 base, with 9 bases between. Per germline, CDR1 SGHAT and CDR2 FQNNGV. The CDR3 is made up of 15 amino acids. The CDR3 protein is CASSLEMGNNYGYTF. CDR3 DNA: TGTGCCAGCAGCTTAGAAATGGGCAATAACTATGGCTACACCTTC.

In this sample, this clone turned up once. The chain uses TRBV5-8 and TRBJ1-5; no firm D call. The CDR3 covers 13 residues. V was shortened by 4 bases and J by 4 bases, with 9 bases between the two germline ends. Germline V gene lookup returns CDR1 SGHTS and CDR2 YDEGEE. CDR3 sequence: CASSREANQPQHF. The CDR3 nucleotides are TGTGCCAGCAGCCGCGAGGCTAATCAGCCCCAGCATTTT. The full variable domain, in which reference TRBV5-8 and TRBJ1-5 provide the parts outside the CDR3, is EAGVTQSPTHLIKTRGQQATLRCSPISGHTSVYWYQQALGLGLQFLLWYDEGEERNRGNFPPRFSGRQFPNYSSELNVNALELEDSALYLCASSREANQPQHFGDGTRLSIL.

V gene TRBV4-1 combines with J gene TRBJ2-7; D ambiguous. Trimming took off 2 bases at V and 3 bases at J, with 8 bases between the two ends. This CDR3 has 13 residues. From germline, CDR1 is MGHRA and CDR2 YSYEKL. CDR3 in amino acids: CASSQSADYEQYF. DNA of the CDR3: TGCGCCAGCAGCCAAAGCGCTGACTACGAGCAGTACTTC.

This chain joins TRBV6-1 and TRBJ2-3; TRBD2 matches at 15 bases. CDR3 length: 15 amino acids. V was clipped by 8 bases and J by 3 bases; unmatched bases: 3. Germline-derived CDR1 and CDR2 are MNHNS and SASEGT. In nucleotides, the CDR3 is TGTGCCAGCGCTGGACTAGCGGGAGGGACAGATACGCAGTATTTT. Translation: CASAGLAGGTDTQYF.

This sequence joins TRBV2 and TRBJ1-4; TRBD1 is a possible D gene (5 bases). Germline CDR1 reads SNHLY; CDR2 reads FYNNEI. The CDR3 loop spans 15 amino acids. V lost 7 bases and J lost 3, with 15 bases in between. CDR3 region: CASTTEGRANEKLFF. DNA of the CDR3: TGTGCCAGCACCACAGAGGGGAGGGCTAATGAAAAACTGTTTTTT.

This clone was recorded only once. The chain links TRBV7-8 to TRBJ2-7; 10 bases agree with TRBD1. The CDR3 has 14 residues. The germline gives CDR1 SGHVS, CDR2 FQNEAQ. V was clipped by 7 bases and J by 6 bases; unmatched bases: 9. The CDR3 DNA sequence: TGTGCCAGCATCCTTCTGGGACAGGGGACCGAGCAGTACTTC. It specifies CASILLGQGTEQYF. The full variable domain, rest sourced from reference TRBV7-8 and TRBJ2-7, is GAGVSQSPRYKVAKRGQDVALRCDPISGHVSLFWYQQALGQGPEFLTYFQNEAQLDKSGLPSDRFFAERPEGSVSTLKIQRTQQEDSAVYLCASILLGQGTEQYFGPGTRLTVT.

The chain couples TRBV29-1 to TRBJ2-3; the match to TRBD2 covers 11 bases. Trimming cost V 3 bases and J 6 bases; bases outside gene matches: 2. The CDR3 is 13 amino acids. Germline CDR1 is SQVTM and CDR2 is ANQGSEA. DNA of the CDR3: TGCAGCGTTGAGGCTAGCGGGAGGGATACGCAGTATTTT. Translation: CSVEASGRDTQYF.

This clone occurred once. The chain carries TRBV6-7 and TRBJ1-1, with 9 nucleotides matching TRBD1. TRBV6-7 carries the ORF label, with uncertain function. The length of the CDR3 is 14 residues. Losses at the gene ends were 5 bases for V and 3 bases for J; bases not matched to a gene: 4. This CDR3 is CASSPGQGDTEAFF. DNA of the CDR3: TGTGCCAGCAGTCCGGGACAGGGAGACACTGAAGCTTTCTTT.